This TCR beta chain was sequenced for a study of CD8 T cells in Susac syndrome. Sequencing targeted TCR beta in blood CD8+ and CD4+ T cells. Per germline, CDR1 SGDLS and CDR2 YYNGEE. This CDR3 spans 14 amino acids. Trimming removed 1 base from V and 1 base from J, with 8 bases in between. Whole-study findings and limits: The study's TCR sequencing and HLA analysis drew on a certain number of individuals. That number was acknowledged as relatively small.

Reverse transcription of about 0.45 to 1 ug RNA was carried out with random hexamers. TCR beta CDR3 was amplified by immunoSEQ multiplex PCR. This amplification extended across 54 Vbeta and 13 Jbeta segments. TCRdb re-derived calls from the immunoSEQ multiplex PCR reads in MiXCR, one entry per CDR3 protein. The data contain some 450,000 distinct CDR3 sequences, 85% of them seen just once; the ten biggest clones take up approximately 0.11%. Concerning this clonotype: As yet, its antigen is unknown.

The TCR comes from a human donor with multiple sclerosis. The sequenced material came from CD8+ T cells from PBMCs. This sequence joins TRBV9 and TRBJ2-5; D not certain. The CDR3, as DNA: TGTGCCAGCAGCGTAAAAGGTCTCCAAGAGACCCAGTACTTC. Protein: CASSVKGLQETQYF.